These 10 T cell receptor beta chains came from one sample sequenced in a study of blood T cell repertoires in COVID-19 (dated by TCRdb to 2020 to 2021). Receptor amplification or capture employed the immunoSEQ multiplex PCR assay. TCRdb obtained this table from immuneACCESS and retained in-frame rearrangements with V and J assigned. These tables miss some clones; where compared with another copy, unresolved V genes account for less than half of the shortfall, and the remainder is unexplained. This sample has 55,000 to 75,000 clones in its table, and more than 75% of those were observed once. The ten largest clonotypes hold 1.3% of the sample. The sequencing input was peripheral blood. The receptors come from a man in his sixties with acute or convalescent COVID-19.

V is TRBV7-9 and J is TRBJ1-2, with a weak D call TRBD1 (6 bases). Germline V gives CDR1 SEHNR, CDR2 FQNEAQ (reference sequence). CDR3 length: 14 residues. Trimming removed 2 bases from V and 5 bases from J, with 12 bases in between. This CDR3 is CASSLPDRGYGYTF. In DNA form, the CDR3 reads TGTGCCAGCAGCTTACCGGACAGAGGGTATGGCTACACCTTC.

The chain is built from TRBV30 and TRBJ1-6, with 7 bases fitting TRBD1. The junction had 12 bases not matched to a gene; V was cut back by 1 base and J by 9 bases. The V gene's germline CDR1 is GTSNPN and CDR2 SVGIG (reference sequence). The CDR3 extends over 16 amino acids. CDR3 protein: CAWSAYSTGASSPLHF. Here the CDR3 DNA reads TGTGCCTGGAGTGCCTACAGTACAGGGGCGAGTTCACCCCTCCACTTT.

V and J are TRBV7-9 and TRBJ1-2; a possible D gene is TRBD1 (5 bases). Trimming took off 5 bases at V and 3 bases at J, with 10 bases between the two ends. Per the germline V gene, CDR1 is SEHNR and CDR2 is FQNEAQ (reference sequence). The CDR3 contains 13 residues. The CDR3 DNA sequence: TGTGCCAGCAGCCGCGGGACGGACTATGGCTACACCTTC. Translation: CASSRGTDYGYTF.

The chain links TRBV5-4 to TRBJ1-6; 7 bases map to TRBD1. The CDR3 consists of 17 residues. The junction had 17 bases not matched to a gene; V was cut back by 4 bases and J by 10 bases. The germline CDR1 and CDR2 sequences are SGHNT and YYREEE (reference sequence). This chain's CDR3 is CASSPAGPDRVGSPLHF. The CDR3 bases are TGTGCCAGCAGCCCTGCTGGGCCCGACAGGGTTGGATCACCCCTCCACTTT.

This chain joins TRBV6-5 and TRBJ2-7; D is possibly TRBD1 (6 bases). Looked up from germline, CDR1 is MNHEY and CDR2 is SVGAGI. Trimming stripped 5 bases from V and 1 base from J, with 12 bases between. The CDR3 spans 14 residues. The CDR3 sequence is CASSRGQRSYEQYF. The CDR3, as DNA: TGTGCCAGCAGTCGAGGACAGCGGTCCTACGAGCAGTACTTC.

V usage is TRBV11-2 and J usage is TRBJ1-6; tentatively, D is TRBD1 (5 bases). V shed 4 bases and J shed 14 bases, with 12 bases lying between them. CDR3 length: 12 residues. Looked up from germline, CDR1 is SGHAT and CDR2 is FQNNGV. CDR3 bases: TGTGCCAGCAGCTCCCCGGGGGGAGCCCTCCACTTT. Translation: CASSSPGGALHF.

The CDR3 reads CASSSSRDIEKLFF. The DNA of the CDR3 is TGTGCCAGCAGTTCGTCCCGGGACATTGAAAAACTGTTTTTT. This chain uses TRBV6-2 or TRBV6-3 with TRBJ1-4; D is perhaps TRBD1 (6 bases). The V and J ends lost 4 bases and 7 bases respectively, with 13 bases between them. This CDR3 is built from 14 residues. Germline V CDR1 and CDR2: MNHEY, SVGEGT.

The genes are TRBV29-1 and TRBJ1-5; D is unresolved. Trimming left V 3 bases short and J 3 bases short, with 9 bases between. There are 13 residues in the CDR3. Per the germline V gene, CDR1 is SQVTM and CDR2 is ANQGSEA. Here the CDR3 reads CSVDLGLNQPQHF. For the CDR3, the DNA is TGCAGCGTTGATCTGGGCCTCAATCAGCCCCAGCATTTT.

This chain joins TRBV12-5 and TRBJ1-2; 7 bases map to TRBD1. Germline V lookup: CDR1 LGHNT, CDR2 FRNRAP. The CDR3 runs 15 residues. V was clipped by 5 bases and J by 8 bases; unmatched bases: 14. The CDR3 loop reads CASGATQGGQYGYTF. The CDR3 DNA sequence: TGTGCTAGTGGTGCGACCCAGGGGGGCCAGTACGGCTACACCTTC.

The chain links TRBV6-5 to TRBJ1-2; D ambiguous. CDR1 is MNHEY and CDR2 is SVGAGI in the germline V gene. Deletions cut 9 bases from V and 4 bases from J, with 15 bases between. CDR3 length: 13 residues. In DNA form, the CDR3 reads TGTGCCAGTACTTTTCTTGCGGCCTATGGCTACACCTTC. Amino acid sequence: CASTFLAAYGYTF.